The T cell receptor beta chain described here comes from a study of blood T cell repertoires in COVID-19. Background on the study: Both acute and convalescent COVID-19 samples were obtained from the United States, Italy and Spain. The cDNA or gDNA used as material had been derived from T cells, B-cell-depleted T cells, or PBMCs.

Source study methods: Counts of nucleated cells, estimated from reference gene primer amplification, were obtained. Here immunoSEQ multiplex PCR was the method, and the copy in TCRdb shows in-frame clones only, minus some. Clone size and V and J calls were adopted from that table, with D and trimming inferred from the DNA. Here the sample spans around 150,000 clones, 84% being singletons. V lost 9 bases, J lost 3 bases, and 4 bases stayed unmatched. There are 15 residues in the CDR3. Germline values: CDR1 MNHEY, CDR2 SMNVEV (reference sequence). The chain uses TRBV27 and TRBJ2-3, with 15 nucleotides matching TRBD2. The sequencing sample was made of peripheral blood. This receptor was obtained from a human donor in a cohort sampled during active COVID-19. The CDR3 loop reads CASKGLAGGTDTQYF. The CDR3 DNA reads TGTGCCAGTAAGGGACTAGCGGGGGGAACAGATACGCAGTATTTT.